Following are 29 T cell receptor beta chains from one sample sequenced in a study of blood T cells in healthy people across ages. PCR was performed a second time for roughly 7 to 12 cycles using a sample-barcoded 5' primer and a J-beta primer mix. TCRdb itself ran the 5' RACE reads through MiXCR, one entry per CDR3 protein. The table lists under 950,000 distinct CDR3 sequences, 22% of them singletons, with under 25% in the top ten. The sequenced sample was blood. The receptors come from a man between 70 and 80 years old in good health.

This clonotype was detected a few times. The rearrangement links TRBV20-1 to TRBJ2-1; 7 nucleotides agree with TRBD1. The CDR3 contains 11 residues. J was trimmed by 11 bases and V by 6 bases; bases with no gene match: 7. CDR1 and CDR2 (germline): DFQATT, SNEGSKA (reference sequence). The DNA of the CDR3 is TGCAGTGCCCCCTCAGGGGGAAAGCAGTTCTTC. This gives the protein CSAPSGGKQFF.

This clonotype was seen more than once but under ten times. The chain uses TRBV24-1 and TRBJ2-1; 14 bases align to TRBD2. The CDR3 consists of 20 residues. CDR1 KGHDR and CDR2 SFDVKD come from the germline V gene. Unmatched junction bases numbered 13, after V lost 7 bases and J lost 0 bases. CDR3 residues: CATSGLAGGSYTSSYNEQFF. The CDR3 DNA sequence: TGTGCCACCAGCGGACTAGCGGGGGGCAGCTACACTAGCTCCTACAATGAGCAGTTCTTC.

The chain has TRBV3-1 and TRBJ1-1; D gene uncertain. Germline lookup yields CDR1 LGHDT and CDR2 YNNKEL (reference sequence). The ends were cut back, 4 bases at V and 1 base at J, with 10 bases in the middle. This CDR3 contains 14 residues. CDR3 DNA sequence: TGTGCCAGCAGCCGAGGCGTTAGGAACACTGAAGCTTTCTTT. Its translation is CASSRGVRNTEAFF.

The J gene is TRBJ2-7, the V gene TRBV29-1; D could derive from TRBD1 or TRBD2 (5 bases each). The V gene's germline CDR1 is SQVTM and CDR2 ANQGSEA. The V and J ends lost 0 bases and 3 bases respectively, with 18 bases between them. This CDR3 region has 16 residues. The CDR3 region has the DNA TGCAGCGTTGAAGATCCGGGCAGGATGGGGGTCTACGAGCAGTACTTC. Translated, it gives CSVEDPGRMGVYEQYF.

The V call is TRBV20-1, the J call TRBJ2-5, with D maybe TRBD2 (6 bases). CDR1 is DFQATT, CDR2 SNEGSKA, per germline (reference sequence). The V and J ends lost 5 bases and 5 bases respectively, with 15 bases between them. The CDR3 spans 13 residues. CDR3 residues: CSAPGLGRETQYF. CDR3 coding DNA: TGCAGTGCTCCCGGACTTGGGAGGGAGACCCAGTACTTC.

The rearrangement uses TRBV12-3 or TRBV12-4 and TRBJ2-4; 9 nucleotides align to TRBD1. V was clipped by 9 bases and J by 8 bases; unmatched bases: 8. This CDR3 is built from 13 residues. The CDR3 loop is CASTGTGWYIQYF. CDR3 nucleotide sequence: TGTGCCAGTACCGGGACAGGGTGGTACATTCAGTACTTC.

This clonotype was counted only a few times. The chain is built from TRBV9 and TRBJ2-6; the D gene is possibly TRBD2 (5 bases). This CDR3 is built from 15 residues. The V gene lost 6 bases and the J gene lost 0 bases, with 10 bases spanning the gap. The germline V gene has CDR1 SGDLS and CDR2 YYNGEE. The CDR3 reads CASTLEGSGANVLTF. CDR3 DNA: TGTGCCAGCACCCTCGAGGGCTCTGGGGCCAACGTCCTGACTTTC.

The chain combines TRBV12-3 or TRBV12-4 with TRBJ2-5; D unresolved. The CDR3 contains 14 residues. Trimming pared 3 bases from V and 4 bases from J, leaving 12 bases between. As DNA, the CDR3 is TGTGCCAGCAGTTTCCCGGATTCCCCAGAGACCCAGTACTTC. Its translation is CASSFPDSPETQYF.

In this sample, this clonotype turned up a few times. The chain employs TRBV25-1 and TRBJ1-3; a possible D gene is TRBD1 (5 bases). V lost 3 bases, J lost 0 bases, and 6 bases lay in between. Germline CDR1 is MGHDK and CDR2 is SYGVNS. CDR3 length: 14 amino acids. CDR3 loop: CASSDQGSGNTIYF. CDR3 in DNA: TGTGCCAGCAGTGACCAGGGCTCTGGAAACACCATATATTTT.

This clonotype was observed a few times. The V and J genes are TRBV4-3 and TRBJ2-3; 12 nucleotides agree with TRBD2. The length of the CDR3 is 16 residues. V shed 1 base and J 7 bases; nucleotides not matched to a gene: 6. Germline lookup yields CDR1 LGHNA and CDR2 YSLEER. CDR3 sequence reads: CASSQVPSGRAYTQYF. CDR3 in DNA: TGCGCCAGCAGCCAAGTGCCTAGCGGGAGGGCTTATACGCAGTATTTT.

This clonotype occurred a few times. The V and J genes are TRBV24-1 and TRBJ2-1, with TRBD1 identical over 7 bases. The CDR3 totals 16 residues. Per germline, CDR1 KGHDR and CDR2 SFDVKD. V was clipped by 3 bases and J by 4 bases; unmatched bases: 8. The CDR3 sequence is CATSDQTGPEYNEQFF. The CDR3, as DNA: TGTGCCACCAGTGATCAGACAGGGCCAGAATACAATGAGCAGTTCTTC.

This clonotype was seen a few times. The rearrangement uses TRBV20-1 and TRBJ2-1, with 9 bases matching TRBD1. The CDR3 runs to 15 residues. Per germline, CDR1 DFQATT and CDR2 SNEGSKA (reference sequence). V lost 8 bases to trimming and J lost 8 bases; unmatched junction nucleotides: 16. CDR3 nucleotides: TGCAGTACTTTGGCGACAGGGGGGGTTAGCGATGAGCAGTTCTTC. This translates into CSTLATGGVSDEQFF.

This clonotype was detected only a few times. The chain couples TRBV5-1 to TRBJ2-6; tentatively, D is TRBD1 (6 bases). Germline V CDR1 and CDR2: SGHRS, YFSETQ. CDR3 length: 15 amino acids. V was clipped by 5 bases and J by 2 bases, with 11 bases between them. In DNA, the CDR3 is TGCGCCAGCAGAATCAGGGGTGCTGGGGCCAACGTCCTGACTTTC. Its protein product is CASRIRGAGANVLTF.

CDR3 DNA sequence: TGTGCCAGCAGTTTACCCGGGGCTAACAATGAGCAGTTCTTC. It translates to CASSLPGANNEQFF. The V call is TRBV28, the J call TRBJ2-1, with D perhaps given as TRBD1 or TRBD2 (5 bases each). The V and J ends lost 2 bases and 5 bases respectively, with 10 bases between them. Per germline, CDR1 MDHEN and CDR2 SYDVKM. The CDR3 covers 14 residues.

A few counts support this clonotype. The rearrangement uses TRBV7-2 and TRBJ2-3, with D perhaps matching TRBD2 (7 bases). The germline V gene has CDR1 SGHTA and CDR2 FQGNSA. The V and J ends lost 1 base and 2 bases respectively, with 13 bases between them. This CDR3 is built from 16 residues. The CDR3 region is CASSLEGGEPTDTQYF. CDR3 in DNA: TGTGCCAGCAGCTTAGAGGGGGGGGAACCCACAGATACGCAGTATTTT.

The genes are TRBV7-2 and TRBJ2-3; D perhaps matches TRBD2 (5 bases). V lost 1 base and J 4 bases, leaving 12 bases between the germline ends. The CDR3 runs to 15 residues. The germline gives CDR1 SGHTA, CDR2 FQGNSA. CDR3 sequence (DNA): TGTGCCAGCAGCTTAGTAAGAGGGAACGCAGATACGCAGTATTTT. This codes for CASSLVRGNADTQYF.

This sequence joins TRBV20-1 and TRBJ1-1; D is unclear. With 1 base removed from V and 4 bases from J, the gap between germline ends came to 13 bases. CDR1 and CDR2 from the germline V gene are DFQATT and SNEGSKA (reference sequence). The CDR3 contains 14 residues. Here the CDR3 reads CSARGSQQITEAFF. The CDR3 DNA sequence: TGCAGTGCTAGAGGATCCCAGCAGATCACTGAAGCTTTCTTT.

The J gene is TRBJ2-1, the V gene TRBV24-1; 7 bases map to TRBD2. The CDR3 contains 18 residues. Germline CDR1 reads KGHDR; CDR2 reads SFDVKD. V shed 3 bases and J 4 bases; nucleotides not matched to a gene: 14. The DNA of the CDR3 is TGTGCCACCAGTGATAAGAAGAGGGAGGGATATTCATACAATGAGCAGTTCTTC. Translating it yields CATSDKKREGYSYNEQFF.

In its sample, this clonotype was seen a few times. The CDR3 DNA is TGTGCCAGCGGACGACAGGCGCTAGACATTCAGTACTTC. Translation: CASGRQALDIQYF. The genes are TRBV7-9 and TRBJ2-4; D may be TRBD1 (6 bases). The CDR3 is 13 amino acids. Germline V gives CDR1 SEHNR, CDR2 FQNEAQ (reference sequence). The V end lost 8 bases, the J end lost 8 bases, and 16 bases lay between the germline ends.

The table lists this clonotype with a few counts. It may be a read error: a sequence one base away is much more abundant. The chain combines TRBV11-2 with TRBJ2-3; D call uncertain. The J call may be wrong; the DNA end is better matched by TRBJ1-5. Germline-derived CDR1 and CDR2 are SGHAT and FQNNGV. This CDR3 has 15 amino acids. This CDR3 reads CASSFSSGRTDTQHF. CDR3 nucleotides: TGTGCCAGCAGCTTTAGTAGCGGGAGAACAGATACGCAGCATTTT.

Details on this clonotype: The germline gene is not matched at one end of the junction; a read error may be the cause. The chain employs TRBV5-1 and TRBJ2-5, with 9 bases identical to TRBD2. CDR3 length: 16 residues. CDR1 is SGHRS, CDR2 YFSETQ, per germline. The CDR3 spells CASSPELIAGVSEQLF. The DNA of the CDR3 is TGCGCCAGCAGCCCGGAGCTAATAGCGGGAGTTTCTGAGCAGCTCTTC.

In this sample, this clonotype turned up a few times. The chain couples TRBV2 to TRBJ2-1; 7 nucleotides line up with TRBD2. V gave up 1 base and J gave up 2 bases; unmatched junction bases: 2. CDR1 is SNHLY and CDR2 is FYNNEI in the germline V gene. CDR3 length: 15 residues. Here the CDR3 reads CASSEGLAAYNEQFF. CDR3 nucleotides: TGTGCCAGCAGTGAAGGGCTAGCGGCCTACAATGAGCAGTTCTTC. Filled out from reference TRBV2 and TRBJ2-1, the complete variable domain reads EPEVTQTPSHQVTQMGQEVILRCVPISNHLYFYWYRQILGQKVEFLVSFYNNEISEKSEIFDDQFSVERPDGSNFTLKIRSTKLEDSAMYFCASSEGLAAYNEQFFGPGTRLTVL.

This clonotype came up many times. This chain joins TRBV29-1 and TRBJ2-3, with D uncertain. Deletions cut 2 bases from V and 2 bases from J, with 5 bases between. The CDR3 consists of 12 residues. Per germline, CDR1 SQVTM and CDR2 ANQGSEA. Here the CDR3 reads CSVEPSTDTQYF. In nucleotides, the CDR3 is TGCAGCGTTGAACCGTCCACAGATACGCAGTATTTT.

In this sample, this clonotype turned up a few times. CDR3 DNA: TGTGCCAGCAGTTTTGGGCTGGCGGGGAGTGGCTACACCTTC. This encodes CASSFGLAGSGYTF. J is TRBJ1-2 and V is TRBV28; D unclear. The germline gives CDR1 MDHEN, CDR2 SYDVKM. The CDR3 length is 14 residues. V was shortened by 3 bases and J by 7 bases, with 15 bases between the two germline ends.

The sample holds a few counts of this clonotype. This chain links TRBV27 with TRBJ1-2; D remains ambiguous. Germline V CDR1 and CDR2: MNHEY, SMNVEV (reference sequence). The CDR3 runs 12 residues. Trimming stripped 7 bases from V and 8 bases from J, with 14 bases between. As DNA, the CDR3 is TGTGCCAGCAAGTCCGGAAACGGGGGCTACACCTTC. This codes for CASKSGNGGYTF.

The genes are TRBV6-2 or TRBV6-3 and TRBJ1-4; no firm D call. The length of the CDR3 is 16 residues. V was trimmed by 6 bases and J by 0 bases, leaving 14 bases between them. The germline CDR1 and CDR2 sequences are MNHEY and SVGEGT. CDR3 loop: CASSLPGSATNEKLFF. CDR3 in DNA: TGTGCCAGCAGCCTCCCTGGATCCGCAACTAATGAAAAACTGTTTTTT.

This chain joins TRBV7-9 and TRBJ1-3, with unresolved D. V lost 11 bases and J 3 bases, leaving 11 bases between the germline ends. This CDR3 is built from 12 residues. Germline CDR1 and CDR2: SEHNR and FQNEAQ (reference sequence). The CDR3 here is CAHDGGGNTIYF. In DNA, the CDR3 is TGTGCCCATGATGGTGGTGGAAACACCATATATTTT.

The chain combines TRBV29-1 with TRBJ1-1, with D perhaps matching TRBD1 (5 bases). V shed 7 bases and J shed 0 bases, with 12 bases lying between them. CDR3 size: 13 residues. The germline V gene encodes CDR1 SQVTM and CDR2 ANQGSEA. This CDR3 is CSAARGMNTEAFF. CDR3 nucleotide sequence: TGCAGCGCCGCAAGGGGTATGAACACTGAAGCTTTCTTT.

This clonotype appeared a few times. The chain links TRBV5-1 to TRBJ2-7; the match to TRBD1 covers 7 bases. This CDR3 contains 15 residues. Per germline, CDR1 SGHRS and CDR2 YFSETQ. V was pared by 1 base and J by 0 bases, with 4 bases of the junction left unmatched. This CDR3 is CASSLQGDSSYEQYF. The DNA for the CDR3 is TGCGCCAGCAGCTTGCAAGGGGACAGCTCCTACGAGCAGTACTTC.